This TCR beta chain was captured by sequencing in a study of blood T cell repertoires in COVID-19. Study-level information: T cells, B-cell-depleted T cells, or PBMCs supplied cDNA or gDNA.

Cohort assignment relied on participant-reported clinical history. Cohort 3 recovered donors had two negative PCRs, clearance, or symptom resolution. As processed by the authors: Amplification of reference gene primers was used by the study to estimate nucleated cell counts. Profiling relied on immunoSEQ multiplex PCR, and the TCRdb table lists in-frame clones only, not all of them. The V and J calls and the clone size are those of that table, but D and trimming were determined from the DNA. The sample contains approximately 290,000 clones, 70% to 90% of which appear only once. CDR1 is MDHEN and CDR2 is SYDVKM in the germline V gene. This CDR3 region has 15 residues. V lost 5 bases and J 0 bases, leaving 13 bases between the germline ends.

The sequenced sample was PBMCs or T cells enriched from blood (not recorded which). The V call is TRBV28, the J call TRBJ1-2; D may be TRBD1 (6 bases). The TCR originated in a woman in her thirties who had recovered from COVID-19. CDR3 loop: CASSLLTGSNYGYTF. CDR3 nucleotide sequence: TGTGCCAGCAGTCTATTGACAGGTTCTAACTATGGCTACACCTTC.